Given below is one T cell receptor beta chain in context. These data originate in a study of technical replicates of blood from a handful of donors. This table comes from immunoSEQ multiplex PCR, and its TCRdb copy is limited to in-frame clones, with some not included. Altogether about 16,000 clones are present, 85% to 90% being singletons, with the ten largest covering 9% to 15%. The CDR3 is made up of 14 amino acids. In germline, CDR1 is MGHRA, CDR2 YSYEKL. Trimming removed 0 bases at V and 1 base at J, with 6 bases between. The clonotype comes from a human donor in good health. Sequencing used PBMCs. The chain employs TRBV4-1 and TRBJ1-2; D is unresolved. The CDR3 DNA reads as TGCGCCAGCAGCCAAGAGTCCAGTAACTATGGCTACACCTTC. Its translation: CASSQESSNYGYTF.